The 25 T cell receptor beta chains below were found in one sample sequenced in a study of beta chain features in type 1 diabetes. The entirety of the isolated RNA underwent reverse transcription, so expressed TCRB transcripts were sequenced. TCRdb's copy holds only in-frame clones and misses some; the assay was immunoSEQ multiplex PCR. The data hold fewer than 200,000 clones, with 13% observed a single time. Sequencing was done on a sample of central memory CD4+ T cells from blood. The receptor source for this set is a woman aged 18-29 years in good health.

The chain employs TRBV27 and TRBJ1-5, with D possibly matching TRBD1 (6 bases). The germline CDR1 and CDR2 sequences are MNHEY and SMNVEV (reference sequence). The V gene lost 4 bases and the J gene lost 0 bases, with 13 bases spanning the gap. The CDR3 totals 16 residues. Here the CDR3 reads CASSSTTGYSNQPQHF. CDR3 nucleotides: TGTGCCAGCAGTTCGACGACAGGTTATAGCAATCAGCCCCAGCATTTT.

The chain's CDR3 is CASSSADRGYEQYF. The CDR3 DNA reads TGTGCCAGCAGCTCCGCGGACAGGGGGTACGAGCAGTACTTC. The rearrangement joins TRBV7-9 to TRBJ2-7; 10 bases line up with TRBD1. The trim removed 4 bases at V and 4 bases at J, leaving 4 bases unmatched. The length of the CDR3 is 14 residues. Germline CDR1 reads SEHNR; CDR2 reads FQNEAQ (reference sequence).

The J gene is TRBJ2-3, the V gene TRBV30; TRBD2 might be the D (6 bases). Germline loops: CDR1 GTSNPN, CDR2 SVGIG (reference sequence). The CDR3 contains 12 residues. With 5 bases removed from V and 6 bases from J, the gap between germline ends came to 12 bases. This CDR3 is CAWSGLADTQYF. DNA of the CDR3: TGTGCCTGGTCGGGACTGGCCGATACGCAGTATTTT.

This clone was counted between two and nine times. The chain combines TRBV18 with TRBJ1-4; 7 bases map to TRBD1. V was clipped by 6 bases and J by 7 bases; unmatched bases: 8. CDR3 size: 14 residues. The germline CDR1 and CDR2 sequences are KGHSH and LQKENI. Here the CDR3 DNA reads TGTGCCAGCTCGGGAACAGGGGATCGTGAAAAACTGTTTTTT. Encoded protein: CASSGTGDREKLFF.

This clone was counted a few times. V is TRBV28 and J is TRBJ2-5; D gene uncertain. V lost 7 bases, J lost 2 bases, and 5 bases lay in between. The CDR3 is made up of 11 amino acids. The germline CDR1 and CDR2 sequences are MDHEN and SYDVKM. The CDR3 DNA sequence: TGTGCCAGCACGAGTCAAGAGACCCAGTACTTC. Amino acids: CASTSQETQYF.

The V call is TRBV7-2, the J call TRBJ1-4, with D possibly being TRBD1 (5 bases). Per germline, CDR1 SGHTA and CDR2 FQGNSA. The CDR3 loop spans 15 amino acids. V lost 3 bases and J lost 8, with 16 bases in between. Here the CDR3 reads CASSFLDSLGEKLFF. For the CDR3, the DNA is TGTGCCAGCAGCTTCCTCGACAGCCTAGGGGAAAAACTGTTTTTT.

This chain joins TRBV6-6 and TRBJ2-5; D possibly corresponds to TRBD2 (5 bases). The CDR3 runs to 13 residues. V gave up 11 bases and J gave up 1 base, with 14 bases separating them. The germline gives CDR1 MNHNY, CDR2 SVGAGI (reference sequence). The CDR3 nucleotides are TGTGCCTCTAAGCGGCCGTTCCAAGAGACCCAGTACTTC. This encodes CASKRPFQETQYF.

The gene calls are TRBV19 and TRBJ2-7; weak D call: TRBD2 (6 bases). The CDR3 is made up of 14 amino acids. Germline V gene lookup returns CDR1 LNHDA and CDR2 SQIVND (reference sequence). The V gene lost 1 base and the J gene lost 5 bases, with 12 bases spanning the gap. CDR3 DNA: TGTGCCAGTAGTATAGCTGGAGGGGTAAACGAGCAGTACTTC. It is translated as CASSIAGGVNEQYF.

This sequence joins TRBV29-1 and TRBJ2-4; TRBD2 aligns across 11 bases. V dropped 8 bases and J dropped 2; count of bases not matched to a gene: 8. Germline V gives CDR1 SQVTM, CDR2 ANQGSEA. This CDR3 region has 15 residues. The CDR3 DNA reads as TGCAGCTTCAAACTAGCGGGAGATCCCAAAAACATTCAGTACTTC. Its translation is CSFKLAGDPKNIQYF.

This clone was detected a few times. The rearrangement links TRBV5-1 to TRBJ1-2; 9 nucleotides agree with TRBD1. The CDR3 spans 13 residues. Germline CDR1 reads SGHRS; CDR2 reads YFSETQ. V lost 3 bases and J lost 7; bases outside the gene matches: 4. The CDR3 is CASSSGTGLGYTF. DNA for the CDR3: TGCGCCAGCAGCTCTGGGACAGGGCTTGGCTACACCTTC.

This clone was seen only a few times. The chain combines TRBV11-2 with TRBJ2-7; a possible D gene is TRBD1 (5 bases). The germline gives CDR1 SGHAT, CDR2 FQNNGV. CDR3 length equals 15 residues. V lost 1 base and J 0 bases, leaving 10 bases between the germline ends. CDR3 region: CASSLGVRASYEQYF. For the CDR3, the DNA is TGTGCCAGCAGCTTAGGGGTCAGGGCCTCCTACGAGCAGTACTTC. Filled out from reference TRBV11-2 and TRBJ2-7, the complete variable domain reads EAGVAQSPRYKIIEKRQSVAFWCNPISGHATLYWYQQILGQGPKLLIQFQNNGVVDDSQLPKDRFSAERLKGVDSTLKIQPAKLEDSAVYLCASSLGVRASYEQYFGPGTRLTVT.

This clone was seen more than once but under ten times. V is TRBV7-2 and J is TRBJ1-1; TRBD1 agrees at 7 bases. Germline V CDR1 and CDR2: SGHTA, FQGNSA. This CDR3 is built from 16 residues. The junction had 12 bases not matched to a gene; V was cut back by 5 bases and J by 3 bases. CDR3 sequence: CASSPDRAVRDTEAFF. For the CDR3, the DNA is TGTGCCAGCAGCCCCGACAGGGCGGTTAGGGACACTGAAGCTTTCTTT.

This clone was counted only a few times. This rearrangement joins TRBV5-1 to TRBJ2-3, with TRBD2 as a possible D gene (5 bases). This CDR3 comprises 14 residues. CDR1 is SGHRS, CDR2 YFSETQ, per germline. V was trimmed by 4 bases and J by 0 bases, leaving 9 bases between them. CDR3 sequence: CASSRGSSTDTQYF. As DNA, the CDR3 is TGCGCCAGCAGCCGCGGGTCCAGCACAGATACGCAGTATTTT.

V is TRBV5-1 and J is TRBJ2-5, with 11 bases identical to TRBD2. Trimming took 4 bases from V and 1 from J; bases not matched to a gene: 3. CDR1 SGHRS and CDR2 YFSETQ come from the germline V gene. This CDR3 is 15 amino acids long. This chain's CDR3 is CASSPGLAVQETQYF. CDR3 sequence (DNA): TGCGCCAGCAGCCCGGGACTAGCGGTCCAAGAGACCCAGTACTTC.

The V gene is TRBV30, the J gene TRBJ1-1; D not resolved. The CDR3 runs to 16 residues. The V gene's germline CDR1 is GTSNPN and CDR2 SVGIG (reference sequence). Trimming took 1 base from V and 0 from J, leaving 15 bases between them. The CDR3 DNA sequence: TGTGCCTGGAGTGGGCAGGCTACTTCACTGAACACTGAAGCTTTCTTT. Translated, it gives CAWSGQATSLNTEAFF.

This clone has a handful of counts. The chain employs TRBV18 and TRBJ2-7; a weak D match, TRBD2 (6 bases). The germline V gene encodes CDR1 KGHSH and CDR2 LQKENI. This CDR3 comprises 13 residues. V gave up 6 bases and J gave up 11 bases, with 20 bases separating them. This CDR3 is CASSPSSSGVKYF. In DNA, the CDR3 is TGTGCCAGCTCCCCTTCTTCATCGGGGGTCAAGTACTTC.

In DNA, the CDR3 is TGTGCCTGGAGTACTTCGCTAGATACGCAGTATTTT. Its translation: CAWSTSLDTQYF. V and J are TRBV30 and TRBJ2-3; D is unresolved. Trimming pared 2 bases from V and 5 bases from J, leaving 8 bases between. This CDR3 spans 12 amino acids. Germline V gene lookup returns CDR1 GTSNPN and CDR2 SVGIG (reference sequence).

A remark on this clone: Other DNA sequences in the same sample also yield this CDR3. V gene TRBV7-3 combines with J gene TRBJ2-3; a possible D gene is TRBD1 (6 bases). CDR1 SGHTA and CDR2 FQGTGA come from the germline V gene. The CDR3 totals 12 residues. The V end lost 5 bases, the J end lost 4 bases, and 7 bases lay between the germline ends. DNA for the CDR3: TGTGCCAGCAGCCCAGGGGCAGATACGCAGTATTTT. It translates to CASSPGADTQYF.

This clone was seen a few times. This sequence joins TRBV29-1 and TRBJ2-2; TRBD1 might be the D (5 bases). V shed 4 bases and J shed 0 bases, with 15 bases lying between them. This CDR3 is built from 16 residues. The germline gives CDR1 SQVTM, CDR2 ANQGSEA. CDR3 loop: CSVAPWGGANTGELFF. As DNA, the CDR3 is TGCAGCGTTGCCCCATGGGGCGGAGCGAACACCGGGGAGCTGTTTTTT.

The chain couples TRBV28 to TRBJ1-2; 9 positions match TRBD1. The length of the CDR3 is 14 residues. CDR1 is MDHEN and CDR2 is SYDVKM in the germline V gene. The V segment lost 10 bases and the J segment 3 bases; nucleotides outside the gene matches: 9. CDR3 coding DNA: TGTGCCACCTTGCTACAGGGGGCTCACTATGGCTACACCTTC. Protein: CATLLQGAHYGYTF.

V is TRBV29-1 and J is TRBJ2-1, with D maybe TRBD2 (5 bases). CDR3 length: 16 residues. Trimming took 4 bases from V and 1 from J, leaving 17 bases between them. Germline lookup yields CDR1 SQVTM and CDR2 ANQGSEA. DNA for the CDR3: TGCAGCGTTGCGGCCACTAGATTTATTTCCTACAATGAGCAGTTCTTC. Translating gives CSVAATRFISYNEQFF.

This clone was observed a handful of times. The chain uses TRBV29-1 and TRBJ1-1; 7 nucleotides match TRBD1. V shed 8 bases, J shed 1 base, and the junction held 4 bases outside the gene matches. This CDR3 region has 12 residues. From germline, CDR1 is SQVTM and CDR2 ANQGSEA. CDR3 sequence reads: CSSRDRNTEAFF. The CDR3 nucleotides read TGCAGCTCCCGGGACAGGAACACTGAAGCTTTCTTT.

Ten or more counts support this clone. V is TRBV29-1 and J is TRBJ2-1; D unresolved. The CDR3 sequence is 14 residues long. Trimming took 6 bases from V and 4 from J, leaving 16 bases between them. Germline lookup yields CDR1 SQVTM and CDR2 ANQGSEA. The CDR3 here is CSVSFWASYNEQFF. Here the CDR3 DNA reads TGCAGCGTGTCCTTCTGGGCGAGTTACAATGAGCAGTTCTTC.

This clone was seen a few times. This chain links TRBV18 with TRBJ1-1, with D unresolved. V lost 0 bases to trimming and J lost 5 bases, with 7 bases between them. The CDR3 loop spans 13 amino acids. The germline V gene encodes CDR1 KGHSH and CDR2 LQKENI. The CDR3 sequence is CASSPPAGTEAFF. CDR3 DNA: TGTGCCAGCTCACCACCGGCAGGAACTGAAGCTTTCTTT.

The rearrangement uses TRBV25-1 and TRBJ1-2; 7 positions agree with TRBD1. V lost 1 base to trimming and J lost 3 bases; unmatched junction nucleotides: 8. Germline-derived CDR1 and CDR2 are MGHDK and SYGVNS. The CDR3 contains 16 residues. The CDR3 DNA follows: TGTGCCAGCAGTGAATCACCGACAGGGATGGACTATGGCTACACCTTC. Translating gives CASSESPTGMDYGYTF.